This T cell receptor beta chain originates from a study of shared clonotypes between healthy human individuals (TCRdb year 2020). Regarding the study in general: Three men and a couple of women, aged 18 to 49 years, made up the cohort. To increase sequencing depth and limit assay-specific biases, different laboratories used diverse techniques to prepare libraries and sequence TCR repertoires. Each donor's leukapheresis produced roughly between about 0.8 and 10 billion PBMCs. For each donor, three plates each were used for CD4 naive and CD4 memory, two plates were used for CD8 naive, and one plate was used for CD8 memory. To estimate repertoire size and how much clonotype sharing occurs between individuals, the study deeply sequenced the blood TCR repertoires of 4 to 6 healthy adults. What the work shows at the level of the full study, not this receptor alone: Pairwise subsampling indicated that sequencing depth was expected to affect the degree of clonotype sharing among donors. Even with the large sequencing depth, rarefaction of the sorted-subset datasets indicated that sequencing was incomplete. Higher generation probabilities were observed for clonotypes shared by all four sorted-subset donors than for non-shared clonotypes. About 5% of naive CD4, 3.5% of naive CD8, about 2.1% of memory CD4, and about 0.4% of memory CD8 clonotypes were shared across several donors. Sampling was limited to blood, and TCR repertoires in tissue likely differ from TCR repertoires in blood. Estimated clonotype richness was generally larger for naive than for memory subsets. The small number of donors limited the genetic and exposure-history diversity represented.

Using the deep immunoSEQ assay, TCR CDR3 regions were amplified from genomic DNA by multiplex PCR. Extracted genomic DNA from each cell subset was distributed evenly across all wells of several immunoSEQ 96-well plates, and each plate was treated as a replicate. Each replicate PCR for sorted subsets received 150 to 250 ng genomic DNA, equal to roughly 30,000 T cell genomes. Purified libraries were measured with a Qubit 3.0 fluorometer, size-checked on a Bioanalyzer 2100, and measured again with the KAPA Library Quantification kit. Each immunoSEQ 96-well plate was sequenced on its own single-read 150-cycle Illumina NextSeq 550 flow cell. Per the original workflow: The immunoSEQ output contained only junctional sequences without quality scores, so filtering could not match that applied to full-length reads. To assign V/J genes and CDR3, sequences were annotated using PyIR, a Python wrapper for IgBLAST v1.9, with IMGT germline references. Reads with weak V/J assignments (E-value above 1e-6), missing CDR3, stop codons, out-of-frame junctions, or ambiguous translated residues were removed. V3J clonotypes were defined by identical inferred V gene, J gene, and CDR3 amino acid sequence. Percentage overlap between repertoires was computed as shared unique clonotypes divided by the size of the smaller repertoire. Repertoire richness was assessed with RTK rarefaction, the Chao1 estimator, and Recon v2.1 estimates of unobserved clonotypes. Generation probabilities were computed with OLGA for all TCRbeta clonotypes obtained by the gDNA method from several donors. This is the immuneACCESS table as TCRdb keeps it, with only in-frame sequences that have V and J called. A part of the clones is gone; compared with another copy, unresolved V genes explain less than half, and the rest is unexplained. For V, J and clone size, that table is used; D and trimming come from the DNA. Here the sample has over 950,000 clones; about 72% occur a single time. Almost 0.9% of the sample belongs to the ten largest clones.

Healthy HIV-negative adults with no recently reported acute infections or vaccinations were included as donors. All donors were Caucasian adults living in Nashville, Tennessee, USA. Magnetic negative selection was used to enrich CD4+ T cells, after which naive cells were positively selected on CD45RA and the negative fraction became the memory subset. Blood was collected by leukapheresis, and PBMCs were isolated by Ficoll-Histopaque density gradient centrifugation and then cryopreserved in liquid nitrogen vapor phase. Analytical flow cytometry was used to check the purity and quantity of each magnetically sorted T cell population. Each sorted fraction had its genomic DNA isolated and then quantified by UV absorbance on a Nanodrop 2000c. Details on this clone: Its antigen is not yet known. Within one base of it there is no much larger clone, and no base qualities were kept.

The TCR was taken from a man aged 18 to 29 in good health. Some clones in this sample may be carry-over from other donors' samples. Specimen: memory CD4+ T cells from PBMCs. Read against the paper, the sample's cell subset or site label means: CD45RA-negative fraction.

The CDR3 loop reads CASSQAQGSLNQETQYF. The bases read TGTGCCAGCAGCCAGGCACAGGGATCCCTTAACCAAGAGACCCAGTACTTC. The V and J segments used are TRBV4-2 and TRBJ2-5; the D gene is perhaps TRBD1, from 6 matching bases. The CDR3 starts with the cysteine, ends with the phenylalanine, and has 17 residues. This entry keeps only the CDR3 DNA: 51 bases, framed from base 1. V is pared back by 3 bases and J by 0 bases, with 17 bases lying between the germline termini. Reading the germline V gene gives CDR1 LGHNA and CDR2 YNFKEQ.